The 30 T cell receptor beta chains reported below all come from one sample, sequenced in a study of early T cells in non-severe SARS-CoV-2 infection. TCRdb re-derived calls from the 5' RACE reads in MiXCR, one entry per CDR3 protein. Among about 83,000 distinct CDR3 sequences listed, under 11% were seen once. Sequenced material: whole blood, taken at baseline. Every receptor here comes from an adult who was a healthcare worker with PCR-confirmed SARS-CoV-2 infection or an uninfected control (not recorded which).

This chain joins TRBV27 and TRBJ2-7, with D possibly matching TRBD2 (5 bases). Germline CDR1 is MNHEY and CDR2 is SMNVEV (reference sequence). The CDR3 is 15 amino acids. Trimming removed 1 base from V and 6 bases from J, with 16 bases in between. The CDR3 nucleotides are TGTGCCAGCAGTTTATGGTTCGCGGAGGTGAGCGAGCAGTACTTC. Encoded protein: CASSLWFAEVSEQYF.

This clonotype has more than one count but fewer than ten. The CDR3 sequence: CASSLRKNIQYF. The CDR3 DNA reads as TGTGCCAGCAGTCTGCGCAAAAACATTCAGTACTTC. The chain carries TRBV12-3 or TRBV12-4 and TRBJ2-4; D gene ambiguous. Trimming shortened V by 5 bases and J by 3 bases, and 5 bases separated the two germline ends. The CDR3 contains 12 residues.

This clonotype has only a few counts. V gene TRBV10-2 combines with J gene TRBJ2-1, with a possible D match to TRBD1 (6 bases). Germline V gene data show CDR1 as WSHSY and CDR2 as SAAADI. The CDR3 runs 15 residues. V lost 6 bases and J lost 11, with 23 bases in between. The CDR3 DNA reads TGCGCCAGCAGGACAGGATCGGGGCCTAGCCCTAAGCAGTTCTTC. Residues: CASRTGSGPSPKQFF.

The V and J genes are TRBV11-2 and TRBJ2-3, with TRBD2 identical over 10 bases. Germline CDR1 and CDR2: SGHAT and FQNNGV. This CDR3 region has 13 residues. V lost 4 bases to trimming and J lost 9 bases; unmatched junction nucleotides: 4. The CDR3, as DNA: TGTGCCAGCAGCTCCCCGACTAGCGGGACGCAGTATTTT. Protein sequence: CASSSPTSGTQYF.

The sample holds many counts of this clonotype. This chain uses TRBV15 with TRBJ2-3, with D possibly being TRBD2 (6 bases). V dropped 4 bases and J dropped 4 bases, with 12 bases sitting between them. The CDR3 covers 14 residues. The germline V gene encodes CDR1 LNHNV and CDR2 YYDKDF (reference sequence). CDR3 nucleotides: TGTGCCACCAGCACCCGGGAGTCGGCAGATACGCAGTATTTT. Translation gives CATSTRESADTQYF.

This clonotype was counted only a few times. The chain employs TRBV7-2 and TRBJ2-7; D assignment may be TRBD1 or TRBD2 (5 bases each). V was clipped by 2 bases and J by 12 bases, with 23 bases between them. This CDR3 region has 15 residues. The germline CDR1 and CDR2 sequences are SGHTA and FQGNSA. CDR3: CASSLWVRGDPLPYF. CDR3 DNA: TGTGCCAGCAGCTTATGGGTTCGGGGCGATCCACTGCCGTACTTC. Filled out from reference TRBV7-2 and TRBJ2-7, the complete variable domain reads GAGVSQSPSNKVTEKGKDVELRCDPISGHTALYWYRQSLGQGLEFLIYFQGNSAPDKSGLPSDRFSAERTGGSVSTLTIQRTQQEDSAVYLCASSLWVRGDPLPYFGPGTRLTVT.

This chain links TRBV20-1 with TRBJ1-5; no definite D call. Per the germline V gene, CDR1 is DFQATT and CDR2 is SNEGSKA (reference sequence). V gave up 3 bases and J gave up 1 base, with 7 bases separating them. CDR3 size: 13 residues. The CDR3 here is CSARGLSNQPQHF. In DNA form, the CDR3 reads TGCAGTGCTAGGGGTCTCAGCAATCAGCCCCAGCATTTT.

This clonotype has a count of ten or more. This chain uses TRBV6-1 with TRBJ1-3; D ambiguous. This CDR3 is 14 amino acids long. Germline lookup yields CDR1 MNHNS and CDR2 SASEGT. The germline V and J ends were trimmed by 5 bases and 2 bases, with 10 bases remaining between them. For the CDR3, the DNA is TGTGCCAGCAGTCAAAGGGAGCCTGGAAACACCATATATTTT. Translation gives CASSQREPGNTIYF.

The CDR3 nucleotides are TGTGCCAGCAGCTTCGAGTATAGCACAGATACGCAGTATTTT. Amino acids: CASSFEYSTDTQYF. This chain links TRBV7-2 with TRBJ2-3; D is unclear. Deletions cut 3 bases from V and 0 bases from J, with 7 bases between. Germline CDR1 and CDR2: SGHTA and FQGNSA. The CDR3 is made up of 14 amino acids. Filled out from reference TRBV7-2 and TRBJ2-3, the complete variable domain reads GAGVSQSPSNKVTEKGKDVELRCDPISGHTALYWYRQSLGQGLEFLIYFQGNSAPDKSGLPSDRFSAERTGGSVSTLTIQRTQQEDSAVYLCASSFEYSTDTQYFGPGTRLTVL.

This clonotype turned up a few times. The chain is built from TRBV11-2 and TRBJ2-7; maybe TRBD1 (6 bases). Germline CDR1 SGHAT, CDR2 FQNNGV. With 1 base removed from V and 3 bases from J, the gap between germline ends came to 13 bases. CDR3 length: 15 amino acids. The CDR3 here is CASSLGAGTIYEQYF. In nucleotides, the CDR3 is TGTGCCAGCAGCTTAGGAGCCGGGACAATCTACGAGCAGTACTTC.

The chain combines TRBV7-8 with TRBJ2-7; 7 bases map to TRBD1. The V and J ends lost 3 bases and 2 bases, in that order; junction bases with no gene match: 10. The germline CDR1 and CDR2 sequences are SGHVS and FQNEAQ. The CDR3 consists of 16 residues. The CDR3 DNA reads TGTGCCAGCAGCTTTGGTTCTTGGCAGGGGGCCTACGAGCAGTACTTC. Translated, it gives CASSFGSWQGAYEQYF.

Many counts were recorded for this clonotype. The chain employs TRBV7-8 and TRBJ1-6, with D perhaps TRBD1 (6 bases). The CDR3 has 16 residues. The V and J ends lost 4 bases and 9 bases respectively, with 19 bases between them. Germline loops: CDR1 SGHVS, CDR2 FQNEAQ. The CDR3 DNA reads TGTGCCAGCAGCTCCGTTGCCGGGACACCACCTTCACCCCTCCACTTT. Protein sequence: CASSSVAGTPPSPLHF.

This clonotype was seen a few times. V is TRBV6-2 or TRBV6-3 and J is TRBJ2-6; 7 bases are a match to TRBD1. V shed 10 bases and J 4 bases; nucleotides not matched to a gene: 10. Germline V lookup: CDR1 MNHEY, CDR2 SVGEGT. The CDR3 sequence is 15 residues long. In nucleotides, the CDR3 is TGTGCCACCTCGACAGGGCCATCCGGGGCCAACGTCCTGACTTTC. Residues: CATSTGPSGANVLTF.

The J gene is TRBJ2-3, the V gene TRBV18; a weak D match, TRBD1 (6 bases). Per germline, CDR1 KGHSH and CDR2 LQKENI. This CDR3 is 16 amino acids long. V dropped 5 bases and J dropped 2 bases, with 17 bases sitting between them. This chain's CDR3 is CASSLQGTTITDTQYF. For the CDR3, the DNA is TGTGCCAGCTCATTACAGGGAACCACGATCACAGATACGCAGTATTTT. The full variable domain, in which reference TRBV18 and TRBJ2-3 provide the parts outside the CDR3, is NAGVMQNPRHLVRRRGQEARLRCSPMKGHSHVYWYRQLPEEGLKFMVYLQKENIIDESGMPKERFSAEFPKEGPSILRIQQVVRGDSAAYFCASSLQGTTITDTQYFGPGTRLTVL.

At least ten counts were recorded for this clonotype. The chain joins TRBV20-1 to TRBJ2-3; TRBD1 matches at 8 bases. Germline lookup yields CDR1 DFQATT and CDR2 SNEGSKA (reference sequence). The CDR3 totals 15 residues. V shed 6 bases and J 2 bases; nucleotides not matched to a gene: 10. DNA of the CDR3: TGCAGTGCCCGGCCACAGGGGGTGGACACAGATACGCAGTATTTT. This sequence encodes CSARPQGVDTDTQYF.

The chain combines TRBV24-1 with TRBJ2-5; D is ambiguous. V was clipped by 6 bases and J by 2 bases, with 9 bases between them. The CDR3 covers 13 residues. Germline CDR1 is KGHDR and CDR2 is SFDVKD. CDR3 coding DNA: TGTGCCACCAGTAGTATGTATCAAGAGACCCAGTACTTC. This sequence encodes CATSSMYQETQYF.

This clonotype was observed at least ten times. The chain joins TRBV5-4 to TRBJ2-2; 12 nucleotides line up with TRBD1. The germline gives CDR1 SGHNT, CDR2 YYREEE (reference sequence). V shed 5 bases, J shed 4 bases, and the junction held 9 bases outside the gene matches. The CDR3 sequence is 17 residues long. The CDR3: CASSPPGQGAVTGELFF. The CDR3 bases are TGTGCCAGCAGTCCGCCGGGACAGGGGGCGGTCACCGGGGAGCTGTTTTTT.

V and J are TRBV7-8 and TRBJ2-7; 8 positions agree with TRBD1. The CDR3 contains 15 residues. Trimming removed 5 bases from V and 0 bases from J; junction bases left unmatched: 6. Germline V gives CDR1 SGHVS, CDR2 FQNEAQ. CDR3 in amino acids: CASSHTDRGSYEQYF. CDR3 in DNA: TGTGCCAGCAGCCATACAGACAGGGGCTCCTACGAGCAGTACTTC.

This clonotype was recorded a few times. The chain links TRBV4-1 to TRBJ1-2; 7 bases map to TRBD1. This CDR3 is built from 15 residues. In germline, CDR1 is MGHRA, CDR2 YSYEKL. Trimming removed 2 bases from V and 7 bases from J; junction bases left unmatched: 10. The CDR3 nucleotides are TGCGCCAGCAGCCAATCACTATACGACAGGGCTGGCTACACCTTC. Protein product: CASSQSLYDRAGYTF.

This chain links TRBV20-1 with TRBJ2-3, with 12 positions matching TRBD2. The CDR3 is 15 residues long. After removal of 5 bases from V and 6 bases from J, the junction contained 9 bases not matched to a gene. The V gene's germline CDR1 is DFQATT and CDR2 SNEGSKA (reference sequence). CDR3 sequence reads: CSASGLAGRTDTQYF. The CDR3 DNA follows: TGCAGTGCTTCAGGACTAGCGGGAAGGACCGATACGCAGTATTTT.

CDR3 residues: CASQRRALDGEAFF. As DNA, the CDR3 is TGTGCCAGCCAGCGCAGGGCCCTAGATGGGGAAGCTTTCTTT. The chain links TRBV6-5 to TRBJ1-1; tentatively, D is TRBD1 (5 bases). Germline V gene sequence: CDR1 MNHEY, CDR2 SVGAGI. Trimming cost V 8 bases and J 8 bases, with 21 bases left between them. The CDR3 extends over 14 amino acids.

The CDR3 nucleotides read TGTGCCAGCAGACCCTCCGGGACAGGGGCCACCGGGGAGCTGTTTTTT. Protein product: CASRPSGTGATGELFF. The genes are TRBV28 and TRBJ2-2; TRBD1 aligns across 10 bases. Germline trimming cut 6 bases from V and 4 bases from J; bases unmatched to any gene: 8. Germline CDR1 is MDHEN and CDR2 is SYDVKM. The CDR3 is 16 residues long.

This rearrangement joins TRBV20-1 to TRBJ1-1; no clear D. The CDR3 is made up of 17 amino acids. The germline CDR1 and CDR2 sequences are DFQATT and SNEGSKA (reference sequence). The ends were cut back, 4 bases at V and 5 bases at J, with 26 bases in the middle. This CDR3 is CSAKNYIISGVGTEAFF. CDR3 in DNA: TGCAGTGCTAAAAATTATATAATTTCTGGGGTAGGGACTGAAGCTTTCTTT.

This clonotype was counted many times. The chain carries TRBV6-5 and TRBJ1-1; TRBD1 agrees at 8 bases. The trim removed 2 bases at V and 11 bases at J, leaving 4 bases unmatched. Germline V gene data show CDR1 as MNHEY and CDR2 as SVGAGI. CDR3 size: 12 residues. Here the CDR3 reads CASSYGQGAAFF. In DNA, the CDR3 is TGTGCCAGCAGTTACGGGCAGGGGGCCGCTTTCTTT.

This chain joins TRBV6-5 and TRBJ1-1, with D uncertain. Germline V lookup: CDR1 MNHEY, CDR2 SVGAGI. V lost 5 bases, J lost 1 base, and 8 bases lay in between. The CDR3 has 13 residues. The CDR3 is CASSRTGNTEAFF. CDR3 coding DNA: TGTGCCAGCAGTAGGACGGGGAACACTGAAGCTTTCTTT.

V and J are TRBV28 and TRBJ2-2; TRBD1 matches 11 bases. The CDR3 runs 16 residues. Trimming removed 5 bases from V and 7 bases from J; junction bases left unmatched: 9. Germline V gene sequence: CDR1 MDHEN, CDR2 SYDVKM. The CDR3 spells CASSPRTGGDVGELFF. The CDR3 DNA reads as TGTGCCAGCAGTCCCCGGACAGGGGGCGATGTCGGGGAGCTGTTTTTT.

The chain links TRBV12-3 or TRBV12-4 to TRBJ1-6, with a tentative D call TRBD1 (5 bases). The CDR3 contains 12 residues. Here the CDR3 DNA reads TGTGCGTCGGGGGGCTATAATTCACCCCTCCACTTT. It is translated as CASGGYNSPLHF.

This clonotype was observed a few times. DNA of the CDR3: TGTGCCAGCAGCGCCCGACTAGCGGGAGGGCCCGGGGAGCTGTTTTTT. Translating gives CASSARLAGGPGELFF. The V call is TRBV9, the J call TRBJ2-2; 14 bases agree with TRBD2. In germline, CDR1 is SGDLS, CDR2 YYNGEE. The CDR3 has 16 residues. The ends lost 3 bases at V and 6 bases at J; junction bases unmatched: 4.

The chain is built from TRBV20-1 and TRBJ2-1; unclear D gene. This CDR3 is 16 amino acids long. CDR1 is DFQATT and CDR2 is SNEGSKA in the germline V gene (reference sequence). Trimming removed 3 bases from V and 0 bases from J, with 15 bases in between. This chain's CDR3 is CSASPGRLSSYNEQFF. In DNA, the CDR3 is TGCAGTGCTAGCCCGGGTAGATTGAGCTCCTACAATGAGCAGTTCTTC.

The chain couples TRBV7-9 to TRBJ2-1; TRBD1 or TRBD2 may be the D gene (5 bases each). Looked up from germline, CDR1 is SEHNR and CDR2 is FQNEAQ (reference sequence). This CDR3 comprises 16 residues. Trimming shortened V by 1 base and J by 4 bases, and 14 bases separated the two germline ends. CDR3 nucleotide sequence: TGTGCCAGCAGCTTAGGAGGGACCCTGTATTACAATGAGCAGTTCTTC. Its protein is CASSLGGTLYYNEQFF.